This is a list of T cell receptor beta chains from one sample in a study of T cell responses to AZD1222 COVID-19 vaccine. TCRdb's table, derived via immunoSEQ multiplex PCR, lists solely in-frame clones and lacks some. The sample comprises over 110,000 clones, approximately 90% of which are singletons, and approximately 9% rests with the top ten. Sequencing was performed on peripheral blood, taken 28 days after the second AZD1222 dose. The receptor source for this set is an adult who received the AZD1222 COVID-19 vaccine. Both conserved end residues are trimmed from each CDR3. D genes are given only for firm matches.

V	D	CDR3
TRBV7-2	.	ASSARGGLSRTEAF
TRBV11-1	.	ASSLRRNSYEQY
TRBV12-3/TRBV12-4	.	ASRGGYTEAF
TRBV6-5	.	ASSPGRISGNTIY
TRBV28	.	ASSLSNGYGYT
TRBV18	.	ASSPRPETAY
TRBV19	.	ASSKLPGEGTNQPQH
TRBV6-6	TRBD1	ASEGTDLYGYT
TRBV7-9	TRBD1	ASTQGQENSPLH
TRBV18	.	ASSPGAGNTIY
TRBV19	.	ASSIVHTGGELF
TRBV9	.	ASSVEGGGTEAF
TRBV28	TRBD1	ADQPRDRAGGYT
TRBV7-9	.	ASSFTDEQF